These T cell receptor beta chains were read from a single sample in a study of blood T cell repertoires in COVID-19. This table comes from immunoSEQ multiplex PCR, and its TCRdb copy is limited to in-frame clones, with some not included. This table holds 120,000 or so clones, under 95% found once. Sequencing used peripheral blood. The receptors stem from a man aged 45-60 years with active COVID-19. Both conserved end residues are part of each CDR3. D genes are given only for firm matches. Size is stated for part of the rows, as once, few or many counts, or as a class when the clone is expanded.

clone size,D gene,J gene,V gene,CDR3 DNA,CDR3 protein
NA,NA,TRBJ1-1,TRBV3-1/TRBV3-2,TGTGCCAGCAGCCAAGTGGGGGGGAGAACTGAAGCTTTCTTT,CASSQVGGRTEAFF
NA,NA,TRBJ1-2,TRBV7-2,TGTGCCAGCACCCCGACCGGGGGGAACTATGGCTACACCTTC,CASTPTGGNYGYTF
NA,NA,TRBJ1-6,TRBV30,TGTGCCTGGACTCATAACCAGGGGAGTTCACCCCTCCACTTT,CAWTHNQGSSPLHF
NA,TRBD2,TRBJ2-1,TRBV19,TGTGCCAGTAGTATTCAGGCTAGCGGGGGGGCCCGCGAGCAGTTCTTC,CASSIQASGGAREQFF
NA,TRBD2,TRBJ2-5,TRBV3-1/TRBV3-2,TGTGCCAGCAGCCATGTTATAGCGGGGGATGAGACCCAGTACTTC,CASSHVIAGDETQYF
NA,NA,TRBJ1-4,TRBV5-5,TGTGCCAGCAGCGTTTGGGAGATAAATGAAAAACTGTTTTTT,CASSVWEINEKLFF
NA,NA,TRBJ2-5,TRBV19,TGTGCCAGTAGTGGCCACCATTCTGGGGGGGAGACCCAGTACTTC,CASSGHHSGGETQYF
NA,NA,TRBJ1-5,TRBV7-9,TGTGCCAGCAGCTTAGGGACTTCGGAACCCCAGCATTTT,CASSLGTSEPQHF
NA,NA,TRBJ2-3,TRBV7-2,TGTGCCAGCAGCCCATACCTAGGGGTCCTAACAGATACGCAGTATTTT,CASSPYLGVLTDTQYF
NA,TRBD1,TRBJ2-2,TRBV5-1,TGCGCCAGCAGCTCAGGGGGCGCGAACACCGGGGAGCTGTTTTTT,CASSSGGANTGELFF
NA,TRBD2,TRBJ2-1,TRBV12-3/TRBV12-4,TGTGCCAGCAGCCCCCGTAGCGGGAGGTCGGAGTTCTTC,CASSPRSGRSEFF
NA,TRBD1,TRBJ1-6,TRBV5-4,TGTGCCAGCAGCTTGGGAGGGGGCAGTTCACCCCTCCACTTT,CASSLGGGSSPLHF
NA,NA,TRBJ2-5,TRBV7-9,TGTGCCAGCAGCTTAGACCTCGCGGAGACCCAGTACTTC,CASSLDLAETQYF
NA,NA,TRBJ1-3,TRBV4-1,TGCGCCAGCAGCCACCACGGGAGGAGCTCTGGAAACACCATATATTTT,CASSHHGRSSGNTIYF
NA,NA,TRBJ2-1,TRBV15,TGTGCCACCAGCAGAGATTTTGGCAGGGACAAGGGTGAGCAGTTCTTC,CATSRDFGRDKGEQFF
NA,TRBD2,TRBJ2-1,TRBV6-5,TGTGCCAGCACCGTAGCGGGGGATGAGCAGTTCTTC,CASTVAGDEQFF
NA,NA,TRBJ1-2,TRBV14,TGTGCCAGCAGGTGGCCTTATGGCTACACCTTC,CASRWPYGYTF
medium-sized,NA,TRBJ1-4,TRBV7-9,TGTGCCAGCAGCTTATACCACGGTACAACTAATGAAAAACTGTTTTTT,CASSLYHGTTNEKLFF
once,TRBD2,TRBJ2-3,TRBV2,TGTGCCAGCCTACGAGAGCGGGGGGGACCAGATACGCAGTATTTT,CASLRERGGPDTQYF
NA,NA,TRBJ1-6,TRBV4-1,TGCGCCAGCAGCCGGGCCTCGTATAATTCACCCCTCCACTTT,CASSRASYNSPLHF
NA,NA,TRBJ1-5,TRBV5-8,TGTGCCAGCAGCTTTGAAACCTCCCAATGGAGTCAGCCCCAGCATTTT,CASSFETSQWSQPQHF
NA,NA,TRBJ2-1,TRBV7-9,TGTGCCAGCAGCTTGGCAGGGGTGATCTACAATGAGCAGTTCTTC,CASSLAGVIYNEQFF
NA,TRBD1,TRBJ1-5,TRBV19,TGTGCCAGTAGTATCGACAGGGCTTACGGTCAGCCCCAGCATTTT,CASSIDRAYGQPQHF
once,NA,TRBJ1-2,TRBV19,TGTGCCAGTAGCCTACAACAGGGCGTCGGCTACACCTTC,CASSLQQGVGYTF
NA,TRBD2,TRBJ2-5,TRBV5-5,TGTGCCAGCACCTGGGGGGGAGAAGAGACCCAGTACTTC,CASTWGGEETQYF
NA,NA,TRBJ2-7,TRBV5-5,TGTGCCAGCACGCCGGGACTGGGGGACTACGAGCAGTACTTC,CASTPGLGDYEQYF
NA,TRBD2,TRBJ2-1,TRBV2,TGTGCCAGCAGCGGACTAGCGGGGGGCAATGAGCAGTTCTTC,CASSGLAGGNEQFF
NA,NA,TRBJ1-6,TRBV6-5,TGTGCCAGCAGCCACAACCGGGTCCTCAATTCACCCCTCCACTTT,CASSHNRVLNSPLHF
NA,NA,TRBJ1-1,TRBV19,TGTGCCAGTAGTAAAATGGAGGGGAACACTGAAGCTTTCTTT,CASSKMEGNTEAFF